The rows below give T cell receptor beta chains drawn from one sample of a study of human T cells and chemical hapten exposure. Using its own MiXCR run on the RACE reads, TCRdb lists one record per CDR3 protein. The table lists about 360,000 distinct CDR3 sequences, 4.8% of them singletons, with around 2% in the top ten. This specimen was whole blood, taken in connection with sensitization to the hapten diphenylcyclopropenone (DPC). The receptor set was obtained from a woman in her 50s with alopecia areata. Some clones in this sample may be carry-over from other donors' samples. The CDR3 runs from the conserved cysteine through the conserved F or W. D genes are given only for firm matches. Clone size is given for some rows only: seen once, a few or many times, or a class if the clone is expanded.

d_gene	v_gene	j_gene	abundance	len	CDR3nt	CDR3aa
.	TRBV11-2	TRBJ2-7	many	14	TGTGCCAGCAGCCAGGGACGGCCCGAGGGGGAGCAGTACTTC	CASSQGRPEGEQYF
.	TRBV9	TRBJ1-5	few	15	TGTGCCAGCAGCGTAGCAGGGTCCGGCAATCAGCCCCAGCATTTT	CASSVAGSGNQPQHF
TRBD1	TRBV2	TRBJ1-2	many	16	TGTGCCAGCAGTGAAGTAGCGGGACAGGTCTACTATGGCTACACCTTC	CASSEVAGQVYYGYTF
.	TRBV7-7	TRBJ1-3	many	15	TGTGCCAGCAGCTTAGAGGCAGGGATGGGAAACACCATATATTTT	CASSLEAGMGNTIYF
TRBD2	TRBV20-1	TRBJ2-5	few	16	TGCAGTGCTGGAAGGACTAGCGGGACTTGGAAAGAGACCCAGTACTTC	CSAGRTSGTWKETQYF
.	TRBV5-1	TRBJ1-5	few	14	TGCGCCAGCAGCCCAGCAGAGGGGAGTCAGCCCCAGCATTTT	CASSPAEGSQPQHF
TRBD2	TRBV20-1	TRBJ2-3	.	14	TGCAGTGCTGCCGGGACTAGTAATTCAGATACGCAGTATTTT	CSAAGTSNSDTQYF
TRBD1	TRBV5-1	TRBJ2-7	many	15	TGCGCCAGCAGCTTGGCCATAGGCAGGGGGTACGAGCAGTACTTC	CASSLAIGRGYEQYF
TRBD2	TRBV20-1	TRBJ2-1	.	16	TGCAGTGCAGTAGTTCTGGGACTAGCGTTCGGCAATGAGCAGTTCTTC	CSAVVLGLAFGNEQFF
.	TRBV12-3/TRBV12-4	TRBJ1-6	.	12	TGTGCCAGCAGTTTGGGGCGTACACCCCTCCACTTT	CASSLGRTPLHF
.	TRBV12-3/TRBV12-4	TRBJ2-3	few	17	TGTGCCAGCAGTCGTCGTTCGTCCCCGTCCGCCACAGATACGCAGTATTTT	CASSRRSSPSATDTQYF
TRBD1	TRBV2	TRBJ1-5	few	15	TGTGCCAGCAGTGTGCAGGGGGCGCAGGGTCAGCCCCAGCATTTT	CASSVQGAQGQPQHF
.	TRBV28	TRBJ2-7	many	14	TGTGCCAGCAGTTTACGGGGGAACTCCTACGAGCAGTACTTC	CASSLRGNSYEQYF
TRBD1	TRBV29-1	TRBJ2-7	many	14	TGCAGCGTTGGAGGGACAGGGGGCAACGACGAGCAGTACTTC	CSVGGTGGNDEQYF
.	TRBV15	TRBJ1-5	many	16	TGTGCCACCAGCAGAGTTAGGGGAAGAAACAATCAGCCCCAGCATTTT	CATSRVRGRNNQPQHF
.	TRBV6-2/TRBV6-3	TRBJ1-5	many	14	TGTGCCAGCTTCGCCGGACAGTCCACACAGCCCCAGCATTTT	CASFAGQSTQPQHF
.	TRBV29-1	TRBJ1-1	many	16	TGCAGCGTTGAATCTCGGTCAGGGGCTTCACGTTTTGAAGCTTTCTTT	CSVESRSGASRFEAFF
TRBD1	TRBV10-3	TRBJ1-4	once	16	TGTGCCATCAGTGAGTCCCCGGGACAGGCGTACGAAAAACTGTTTTTT	CAISESPGQAYEKLFF
.	TRBV20-1	TRBJ2-1	many	12	TGCAGTGCTCCCTCGCAGGGGTATGAGCAGTTCTTC	CSAPSQGYEQFF
.	TRBV29-1	TRBJ2-1	few	14	TGCAGCGTTGACAGCCAGGGCCCTTACAATGAGCAGTTCTTC	CSVDSQGPYNEQFF
.	TRBV12-3/TRBV12-4	TRBJ1-5	.	16	TGTGCCAGCAGTTTTGGTACAGGGAGGCTGTTTGGGCCCCAGCATTTT	CASSFGTGRLFGPQHF
.	TRBV10-3	TRBJ2-7	few	15	TGTGCCATCAGTGAGACGTCGGGGAAGGGAGGCGAGCAGTACTTC	CAISETSGKGGEQYF
.	TRBV4-3	TRBJ1-2	many	14	TGCGCCAGCAGCCAAGATCTCCGCAGCTATGGCTACACCTTC	CASSQDLRSYGYTF
.	TRBV5-1	TRBJ2-5	few	13	TGCGCCAGCTATCAGAGCTTCCAAGAGACCCAGTACTTC	CASYQSFQETQYF
TRBD2	TRBV5-1	TRBJ2-1	many	16	TGCGCCAGCCGAGCCCGACTAGCGGGGGACAAAAATGAGCAGTTCTTC	CASRARLAGDKNEQFF
.	TRBV12-3/TRBV12-4	TRBJ2-3	.	12	TGTGCCAGCAGTCGTGATGGGGATACGCAGTATTTT	CASSRDGDTQYF
.	TRBV14	TRBJ2-7	.	13	TGTGCCAGCAGCCCGGGGCGCCCCTACGAGCAGTACTTC	CASSPGRPYEQYF
.	TRBV7-9	TRBJ1-1	few	15	TGTGCCAGCAGCTTAGTGGGCGGCAGTAGGGATGAAGCTTTCTTT	CASSLVGGSRDEAFF
.	TRBV5-1	TRBJ1-1	few	12	TGCGCCAGCAGCCACGAGGTCGGCGAAGCTTTCTTT	CASSHEVGEAFF
.	TRBV13	TRBJ1-2	few	13	TGTGCCAGCAGCTTAGGGCAGGAGTATGGCTACACCTTC	CASSLGQEYGYTF
.	TRBV27	TRBJ2-7	.	15	TGTGCCAGCAGTCCAACTTACAGGGTCGGGTACGAGCAGTACTTC	CASSPTYRVGYEQYF
.	TRBV10-3	TRBJ2-1	many	15	TGTGCCATCAGTGAGAAAATAGCGGACTACAATGAGCAGTTCTTC	CAISEKIADYNEQFF
TRBD1	TRBV10-3	TRBJ2-3	.	15	TGTGCCATCAGTGGGCGACAGGGAAGCACAGATACGCAGTATTTT	CAISGRQGSTDTQYF
.	TRBV10-2	TRBJ1-3	many	12	TGCGCCAGCAGTGAAGGGTTAAACACCATATATTTT	CASSEGLNTIYF
.	TRBV28	TRBJ2-5	.	15	TGTGCCAGCAGTTTAGTTTTGGACGGCCAAGAGACCCAGTACTTC	CASSLVLDGQETQYF
.	TRBV21-1	TRBJ1-5	many	18	TGTGCCAGCAGCAAAGCGCTTTGTAGAGGGGGGCTGAATCAGCCCCAGCATTTT	CASSKALCRGGLNQPQHF
TRBD1	TRBV7-9	TRBJ1-1	few	17	TGTGCCAGCAGCCCTGACTGGGGACAGGTCTCGAACACTGAAGCTTTCTTT	CASSPDWGQVSNTEAFF
.	TRBV7-9	TRBJ1-1	few	12	TGTCTCAAGGGGAGCCCTAACACTGAAGCTTTCTTT	CLKGSPNTEAFF
.	TRBV15	TRBJ2-1	many	15	TGTGCCACCAGCAGAGATCTAGGAGGGGAAAATGAGCAGTTCTTC	CATSRDLGGENEQFF
TRBD1	TRBV7-6	TRBJ2-1	.	15	TGTGCCAGCAGCTTGGGACAGGGGTCCTACAATGAGCTGTTCTTC	CASSLGQGSYNELFF
TRBD1	TRBV18	TRBJ1-1	few	15	TGTGCCAGCTCACCGTGGGACAGGGGGAACACTGAAGCTTTCTTT	CASSPWDRGNTEAFF
.	TRBV30	TRBJ1-6	.	13	TGTGCCTGCTTGGGGGGTGAGAATTCACCCCTCCACTTT	CACLGGENSPLHF
.	TRBV7-8	TRBJ1-1	few	13	TGTGCCAGCAAGCCTCCGGGAGAGGGTGAAGCTTTCTTT	CASKPPGEGEAFF
.	TRBV3-1	TRBJ2-3	.	16	TGTGCCAGCAGCCAAGAAGAGGGCCTTAGCACAGATACGCAGTATTTT	CASSQEEGLSTDTQYF
.	TRBV27	TRBJ1-3	few	21	TGTGCCAGCAGTTTATTATCCGTCGATAGGGCCAGGGGTAACTCTGGAAACACCATATATTTT	CASSLLSVDRARGNSGNTIYF
TRBD2	TRBV20-1	TRBJ2-7	many	14	TGCAGTGCTAGCACTAGCGGGAGGGTCTACGAGCAGTACTTC	CSASTSGRVYEQYF
.	TRBV18	TRBJ1-3	.	12	TGTGCCAGCCCAACCCTTCGAAACACCATATATTTT	CASPTLRNTIYF
.	TRBV5-4	TRBJ2-6	few	15	TGTGCCAGCAGCCTTCGGAACTCTGGGGCCAACGTCCTGACTTTC	CASSLRNSGANVLTF
TRBD2	TRBV29-1	TRBJ2-7	.	14	TGCAGCGTTCGGACTAGCGGGAGGGCCGGGGAGCAGTACTTC	CSVRTSGRAGEQYF
.	TRBV6-1	TRBJ1-4	many	15	TGTGCCAGCAGTCTGGGACCGTCAACTAATGAAAAACTGTTTTTT	CASSLGPSTNEKLFF
TRBD2	TRBV2	TRBJ2-3	.	19	TGTGCCAGCAGGGGACGGTCTAGCGGGGCCGTATCTAGCACAGATACGCAGTATTTT	CASRGRSSGAVSSTDTQYF
.	TRBV14	TRBJ2-7	many	15	TGTGCCAGCAGCCAAGATTCCCGGGGGTTAGGGGAGCAGTACTTC	CASSQDSRGLGEQYF
TRBD1	TRBV11-3	TRBJ1-1	many	17	TGTGCCAGCAGCTTAGAGGACAGGGGGAAACTGTACACTGAAGCTTTCTTT	CASSLEDRGKLYTEAFF
.	TRBV28	TRBJ2-5	many	14	TGTGCCAGCACCACGACTGAGAACCAAGAGACCCAGTACTTC	CASTTTENQETQYF